The sequence of this T cell receptor (beta chain) was determined in a study of shared clonotypes between healthy human individuals (dated by TCRdb to the early 2020s). About the full investigation: The cohort comprised two women and a few men aged 18 to 49 years. Per donor, three plates each were used for CD4 naive and CD4 memory, two for CD8 naive, and one for CD8 memory. Blood TCR repertoires of roughly five healthy adults were deeply sequenced to estimate repertoire size and the extent of clonotype sharing between individuals. To increase sequencing depth and limit assay-specific biases, TCR repertoire library preparation and sequencing were carried out by different laboratories using diverse techniques. Leukapheresis yielded between about 0.94 and 8.9 billion PBMCs per donor.

Using the deep immunoSEQ assay, TCR CDR3 regions were amplified from genomic DNA by multiplex PCR. Extracted genomic DNA from each cell subset was distributed evenly across all wells of several immunoSEQ 96-well plates, and each plate was treated as a replicate. For sorted subsets, 200 to 250 ng of genomic DNA, equivalent to 30,000 or so T cell genomes, went into each replicate PCR. Purified libraries were quantified with a Qubit 3.0 fluorometer, sized on a Bioanalyzer 2100, and re-quantified with the KAPA Library Quantification kit. Every immunoSEQ 96-well plate was sequenced on a dedicated single-read 150-cycle Illumina NextSeq 550 flow cell. On the study's bioinformatics: Because the immunoSEQ output held only junctional sequences and lacked quality scores, the filtering could not match the filtering applied to full-length reads. To assign V/J genes and CDR3, sequences were annotated against IMGT germline references using PyIR, a Python wrapper for IgBLAST v1.9. Reads were removed for weak V/J assignments (E-value above 1e-6), missing CDR3, stop codons, out-of-frame junctions, or ambiguous translated residues. V3J clonotypes were defined as sequences sharing the same inferred V gene, J gene, and CDR3 amino acid sequence. The percentage overlap between two repertoires was calculated by dividing the number of shared unique clonotypes by the size of the smaller repertoire. RTK rarefaction, the Chao1 estimator, and Recon v2.1 estimates of unobserved clonotypes were used to assess repertoire richness. For all TCRbeta clonotypes obtained by the gDNA method from several donors, generation probabilities were computed with OLGA. This immuneACCESS table, as held by TCRdb, lists in-frame sequences with V and J called but not all clones. Of the missing ones, under half trace to an unresolved V gene in checked studies; the others have no known cause. V and J calls and clone size follow that table, whereas D and trimming were derived from the DNA. In this sample the table shows about 2 million clones, about 95% of which occur a single time. Roughly 1.2% of the sample goes to the ten largest clones.

Findings and caveats that apply to the study as a whole: Because the study included a small number of donors, the genetic and exposure-history diversity represented was limited. Pairwise subsampling indicated that sequencing depth was expected to affect the degree of clonotype sharing among donors. Estimated clonotype richness was generally larger for naive than for memory subsets. Incomplete sequencing was indicated by rarefaction of sorted-subset datasets, despite the large sequencing depth. Sampling was restricted to blood, and TCR repertoires in tissues likely differ from the TCR repertoires found in blood. Across a few donors, approximately 5% of naive CD4, approximately 3.6% of naive CD8, 2.3% of memory CD4, and 0.4% of memory CD8 clonotypes were shared. Compared with non-shared clonotypes, clonotypes shared by all four sorted-subset donors had higher generation probabilities.

CD8 naive samples were CD45RO-negative cells positively selected for CCR7, giving a CD45RA+CCR7+ population that excluded TemRA cells. Donors were healthy HIV-negative adults with no recently reported acute infections or vaccinations. Only Caucasian adults living in Nashville, Tennessee, USA were represented among the donors. Blood was collected by leukapheresis, and PBMCs were isolated by Ficoll-Histopaque density gradient centrifugation and then cryopreserved in liquid nitrogen vapor phase. Purity and quantity of every magnetically sorted T cell population were checked by analytical flow cytometry. From each sorted fraction, genomic DNA was isolated and quantified by UV absorbance on a Nanodrop 2000c. From cysteine to phenylalanine, the CDR3 is 12 amino acids long. Only the CDR3 DNA stays, 36 bases, in frame from base 1. The V end loses 2 bases and the J end loses 3 bases, and a stretch of 6 bases separates them. CDR1 and CDR2 are drawn from the germline V gene (reference sequence): GTSNPN, SVGIG.

Points on this clone: The antigen this receptor binds is unknown. Base qualities are not at hand, and no much larger clone is one base apart.

The sequence links TRBV30 to TRBJ2-3; no confident D gene assignment can be made. Input material: naive CD8+ T cells sorted from blood. Reading the label with the study, this specimen's cell subset or site is: CD45RA+CCR7+. This receptor was taken from a man aged 18 to 35 in good health. In nucleotide form, the sequence is TGTGCCTGGAGTTTAGTTACAGATACGCAGTATTTT. Translated, this is CAWSLVTDTQYF.